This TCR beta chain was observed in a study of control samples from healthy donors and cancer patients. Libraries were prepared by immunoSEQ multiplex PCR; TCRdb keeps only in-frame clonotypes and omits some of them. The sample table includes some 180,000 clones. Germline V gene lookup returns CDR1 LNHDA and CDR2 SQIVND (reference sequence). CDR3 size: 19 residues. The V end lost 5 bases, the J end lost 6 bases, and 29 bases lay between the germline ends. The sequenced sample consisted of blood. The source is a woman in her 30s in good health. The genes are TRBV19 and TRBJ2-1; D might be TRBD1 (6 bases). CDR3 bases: TGTGCCAGTAGTCCTCCACGTACAGGGTTCCAGAGAAGAATCAATGAGCAGTTCTTC. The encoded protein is CASSPPRTGFQRRINEQFF. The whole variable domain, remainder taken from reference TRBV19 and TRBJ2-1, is DGGITQSPKYLFRKEGQNVTLSCEQNLNHDAMYWYRQDPGQGLRLIYYSQIVNDFQKGDIAEGYSVSREKKESFPLTVTSAQKNPTAFYLCASSPPRTGFQRRINEQFFGPGTRLTVL.